This T cell receptor (beta chain) was sequenced during a study of cytomegalovirus exposure and HLA in healthy donors. Study-wide findings and caveats: Being indistinguishable, some V segments were excluded, TRBV6-2 and TRBV6-3 among them. Across donors, sequencing depth was assumed by presence/absence analyses to be roughly uniform. As a later analysis showed, a missense DCLRE1C variant was linked to trimming of TCR beta V- and J-genes.

Vbeta (60) and Jbeta (13) primers were used in the PCR. The data were produced by immunoSEQ multiplex PCR, yet TCRdb's version contains in-frame clones alone and is incomplete. Seen here are fewer than 70,000 clones, roughly 80% observed once, and the top ten hold 1.5% to 2%. Unrecorded for this donor was the CMV serostatus. With regard to this clone: Its specificity is unknown.

This CDR3 has 12 residues. V dropped 6 bases and J dropped 5 bases, with 11 bases sitting between them. CDR1 is MDHEN, CDR2 SYDVKM, per germline. This TCR was sampled from a human donor in good health. The sample comprised PBMCs. The V gene is TRBV28, the J gene TRBJ2-7, with D possibly being TRBD1 (5 bases). Here the CDR3 DNA reads TGTGCCAGCAGCTCAGGGATCCACGAGCAGTACTTC. It specifies CASSSGIHEQYF.